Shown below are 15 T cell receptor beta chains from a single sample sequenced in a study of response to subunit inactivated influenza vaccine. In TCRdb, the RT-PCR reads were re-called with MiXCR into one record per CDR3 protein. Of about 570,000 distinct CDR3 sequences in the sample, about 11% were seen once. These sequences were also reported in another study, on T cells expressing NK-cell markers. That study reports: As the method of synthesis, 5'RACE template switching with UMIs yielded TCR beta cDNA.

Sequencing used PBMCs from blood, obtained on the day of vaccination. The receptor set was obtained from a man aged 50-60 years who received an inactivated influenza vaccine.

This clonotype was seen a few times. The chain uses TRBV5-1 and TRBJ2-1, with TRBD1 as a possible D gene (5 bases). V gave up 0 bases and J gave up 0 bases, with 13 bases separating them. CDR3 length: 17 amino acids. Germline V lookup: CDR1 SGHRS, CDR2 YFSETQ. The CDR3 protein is CASSLAVRQSSYNEQFF. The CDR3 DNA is TGCGCCAGCAGCTTGGCCGTGCGACAGAGCTCCTACAATGAGCAGTTCTTC.

The CDR3 loop is CASSQNLAGGPVAQYF. For the CDR3, the DNA is TGTGCCAGCAGCCAAAATCTAGCGGGAGGGCCGGTGGCGCAGTATTTT. The chain employs TRBV3-1 and TRBJ2-3; TRBD2 matches at 12 bases. The CDR3 extends over 16 amino acids. CDR1 and CDR2 from the germline V gene are LGHDT and YNNKEL (reference sequence). Germline trimming cut 2 bases from V and 10 bases from J; bases unmatched to any gene: 10.

CDR3 coding DNA: TGCAGTGCTAGAGTTCCCACCCCGAAACGGGAGACCCAGTACTTC. Translating it yields CSARVPTPKRETQYF. The chain joins TRBV20-1 to TRBJ2-5; D is unresolved. Trimming removed 1 base at V and 5 bases at J, with 17 bases between. The CDR3 totals 15 residues. The germline CDR1 and CDR2 sequences are DFQATT and SNEGSKA (reference sequence).

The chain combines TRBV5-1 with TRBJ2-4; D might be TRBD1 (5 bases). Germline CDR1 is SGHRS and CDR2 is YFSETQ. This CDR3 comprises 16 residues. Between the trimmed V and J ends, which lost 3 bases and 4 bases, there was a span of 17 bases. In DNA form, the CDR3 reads TGCGCCAGCAGCTCGACAGCTAAAGTTGGGAAAAACATTCAGTACTTC. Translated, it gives CASSSTAKVGKNIQYF. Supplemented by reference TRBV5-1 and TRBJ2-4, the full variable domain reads KAGVTQTPRYLIKTRGQQVTLSCSPISGHRSVSWYQQTPGQGLQFLFEYFSETQRNKGNFPGRFSGRQFSNSRSEMNVSTLELGDSALYLCASSSTAKVGKNIQYFGAGTRLSVL.

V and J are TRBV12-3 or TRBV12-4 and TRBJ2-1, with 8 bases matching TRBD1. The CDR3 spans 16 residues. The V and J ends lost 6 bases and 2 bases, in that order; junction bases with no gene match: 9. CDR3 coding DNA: TGTGCCAGCAGCCCAGCAGGGGGCGGGGCCTACAATGAGCAGTTCTTC. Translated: CASSPAGGGAYNEQFF.

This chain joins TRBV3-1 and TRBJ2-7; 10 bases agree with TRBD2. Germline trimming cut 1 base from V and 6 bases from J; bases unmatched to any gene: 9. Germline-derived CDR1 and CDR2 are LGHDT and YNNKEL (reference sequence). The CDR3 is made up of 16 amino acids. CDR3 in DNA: TGTGCCAGCAGCCAAGGGGGCAGCGGGGGGGCGTCCGAGCAGTACTTC. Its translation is CASSQGGSGGASEQYF.

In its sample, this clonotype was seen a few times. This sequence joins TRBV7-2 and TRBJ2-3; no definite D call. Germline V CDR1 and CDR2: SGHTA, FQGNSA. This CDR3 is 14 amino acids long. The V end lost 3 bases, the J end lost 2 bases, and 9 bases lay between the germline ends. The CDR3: CASSFGLLTDTQYF. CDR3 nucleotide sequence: TGTGCCAGCAGCTTTGGTCTTCTCACAGATACGCAGTATTTT.

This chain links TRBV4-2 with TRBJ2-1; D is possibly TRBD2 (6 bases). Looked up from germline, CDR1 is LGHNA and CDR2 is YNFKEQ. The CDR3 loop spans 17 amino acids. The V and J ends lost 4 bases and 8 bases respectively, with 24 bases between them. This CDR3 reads CASSLPPGGILGDEQFF. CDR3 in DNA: TGTGCCAGCAGCCTCCCCCCGGGCGGGATCCTTGGGGATGAGCAGTTCTTC.

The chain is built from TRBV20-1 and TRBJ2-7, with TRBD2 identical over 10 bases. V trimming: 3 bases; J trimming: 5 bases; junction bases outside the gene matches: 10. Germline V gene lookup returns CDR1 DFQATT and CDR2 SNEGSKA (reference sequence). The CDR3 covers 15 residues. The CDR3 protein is CSASSASGRRNEQYF. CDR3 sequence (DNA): TGCAGTGCTAGTTCGGCTAGCGGGAGAAGGAACGAGCAGTACTTC.

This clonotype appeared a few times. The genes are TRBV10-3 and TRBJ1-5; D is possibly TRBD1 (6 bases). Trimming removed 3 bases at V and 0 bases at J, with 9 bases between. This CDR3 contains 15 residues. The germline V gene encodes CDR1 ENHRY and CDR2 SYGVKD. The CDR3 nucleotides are TGTGCCATCAGTGAAAGGGGGGATAGCAATCAGCCCCAGCATTTT. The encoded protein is CAISERGDSNQPQHF.

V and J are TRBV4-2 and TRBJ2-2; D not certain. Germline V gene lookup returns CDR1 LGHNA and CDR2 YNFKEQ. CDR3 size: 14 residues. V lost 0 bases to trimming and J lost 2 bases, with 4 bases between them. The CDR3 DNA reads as TGTGCCAGCAGCCAAGAGCCTAACACCGGGGAGCTGTTTTTT. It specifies CASSQEPNTGELFF.

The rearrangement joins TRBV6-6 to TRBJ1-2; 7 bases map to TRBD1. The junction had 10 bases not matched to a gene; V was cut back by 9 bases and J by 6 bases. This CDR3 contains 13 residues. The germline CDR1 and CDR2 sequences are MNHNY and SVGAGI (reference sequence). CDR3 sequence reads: CASTPGQVNGYTF. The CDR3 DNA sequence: TGTGCCAGTACTCCCGGACAGGTGAATGGCTACACCTTC.

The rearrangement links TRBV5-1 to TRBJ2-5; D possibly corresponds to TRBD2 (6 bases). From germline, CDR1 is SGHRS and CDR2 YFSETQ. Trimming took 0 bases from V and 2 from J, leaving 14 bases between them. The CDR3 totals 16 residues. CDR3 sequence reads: CASSLAGGVLQETQYF. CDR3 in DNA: TGCGCCAGCAGCTTGGCCGGCGGGGTCCTACAAGAGACCCAGTACTTC.

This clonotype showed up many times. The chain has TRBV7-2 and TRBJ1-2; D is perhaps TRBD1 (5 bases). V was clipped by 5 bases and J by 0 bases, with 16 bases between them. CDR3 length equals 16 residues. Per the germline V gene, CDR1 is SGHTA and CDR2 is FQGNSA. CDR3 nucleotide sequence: TGTGCCAGCAGCACCTTCGGGGGGAGAACTAACTATGGCTACACCTTC. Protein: CASSTFGGRTNYGYTF.

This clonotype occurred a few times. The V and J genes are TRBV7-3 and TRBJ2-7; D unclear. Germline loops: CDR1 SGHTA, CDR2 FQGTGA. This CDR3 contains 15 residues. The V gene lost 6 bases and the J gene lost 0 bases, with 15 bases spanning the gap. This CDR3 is CASRSYRGRSYEQYF. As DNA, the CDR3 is TGTGCCAGCAGGTCTTACAGAGGACGCTCCTACGAGCAGTACTTC.